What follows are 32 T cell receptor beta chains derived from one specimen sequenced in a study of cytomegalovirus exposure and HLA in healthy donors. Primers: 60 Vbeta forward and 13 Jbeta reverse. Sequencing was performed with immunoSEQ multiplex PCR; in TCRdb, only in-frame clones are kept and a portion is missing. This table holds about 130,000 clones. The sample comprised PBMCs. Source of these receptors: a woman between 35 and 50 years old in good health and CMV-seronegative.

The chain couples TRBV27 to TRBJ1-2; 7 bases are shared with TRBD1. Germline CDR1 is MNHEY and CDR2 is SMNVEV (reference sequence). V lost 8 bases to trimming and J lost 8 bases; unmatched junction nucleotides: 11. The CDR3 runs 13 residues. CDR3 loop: CASGYRRGEGYTF. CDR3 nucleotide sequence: TGTGCCAGCGGCTACCGCAGGGGGGAGGGCTACACCTTC.

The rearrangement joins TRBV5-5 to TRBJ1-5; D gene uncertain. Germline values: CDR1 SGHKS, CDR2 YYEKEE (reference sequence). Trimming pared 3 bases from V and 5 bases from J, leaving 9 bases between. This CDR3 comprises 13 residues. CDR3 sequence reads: CASSSSEDQPQHF. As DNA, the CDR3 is TGTGCCAGCAGCTCATCCGAGGATCAGCCCCAGCATTTT.

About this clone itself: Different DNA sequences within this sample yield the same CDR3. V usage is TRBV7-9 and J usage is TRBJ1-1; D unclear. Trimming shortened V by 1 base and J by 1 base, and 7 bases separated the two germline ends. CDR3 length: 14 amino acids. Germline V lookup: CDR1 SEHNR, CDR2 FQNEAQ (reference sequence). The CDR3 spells CASSLGRENTEAFF. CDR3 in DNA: TGTGCCAGCAGCTTAGGGAGAGAGAACACTGAAGCTTTCTTT.

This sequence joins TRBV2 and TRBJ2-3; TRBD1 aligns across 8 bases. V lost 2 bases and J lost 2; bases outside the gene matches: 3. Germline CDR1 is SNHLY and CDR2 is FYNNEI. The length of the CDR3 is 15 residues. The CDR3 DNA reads TGTGCCAGCAGTGAAAGGACAGGGTACACAGATACGCAGTATTTT. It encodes CASSERTGYTDTQYF.

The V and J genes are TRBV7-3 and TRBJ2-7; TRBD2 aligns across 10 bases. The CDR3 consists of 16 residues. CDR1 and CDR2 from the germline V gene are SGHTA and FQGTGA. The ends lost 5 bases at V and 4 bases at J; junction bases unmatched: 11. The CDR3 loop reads CASSRNPAGGQYEQYF. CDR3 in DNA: TGTGCCAGCAGCAGAAACCCAGCGGGGGGGCAATACGAGCAGTACTTC.

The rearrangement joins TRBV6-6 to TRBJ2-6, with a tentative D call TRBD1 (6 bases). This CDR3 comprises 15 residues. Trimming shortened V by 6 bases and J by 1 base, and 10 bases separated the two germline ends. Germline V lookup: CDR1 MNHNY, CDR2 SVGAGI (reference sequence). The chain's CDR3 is CASRTGLSGANVLTF. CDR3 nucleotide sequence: TGTGCCAGCAGGACAGGTCTATCTGGGGCCAACGTCCTGACTTTC.

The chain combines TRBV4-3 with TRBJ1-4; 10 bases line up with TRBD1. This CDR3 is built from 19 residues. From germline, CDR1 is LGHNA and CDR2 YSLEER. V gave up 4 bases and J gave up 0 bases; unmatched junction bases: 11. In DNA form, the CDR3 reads TGCGCCAGCAGCCCCGGGATGACAGGGGGCTCGGCAACTAATGAAAAACTGTTTTTT. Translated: CASSPGMTGGSATNEKLFF.

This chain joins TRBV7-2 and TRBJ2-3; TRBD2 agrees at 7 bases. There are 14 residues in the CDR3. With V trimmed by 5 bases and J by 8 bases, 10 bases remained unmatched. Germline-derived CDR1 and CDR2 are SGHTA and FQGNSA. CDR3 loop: CASSAGRGGSTQYF. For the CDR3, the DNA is TGTGCCAGCAGCGCGGGGAGGGGAGGCAGTACGCAGTATTTT.

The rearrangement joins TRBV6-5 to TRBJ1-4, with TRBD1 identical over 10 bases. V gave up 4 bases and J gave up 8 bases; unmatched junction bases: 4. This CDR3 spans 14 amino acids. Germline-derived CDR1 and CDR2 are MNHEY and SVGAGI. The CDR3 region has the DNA TGTGCCAGCAGTTCCGGGACAGGGGCCGAAAAACTGTTTTTT. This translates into CASSSGTGAEKLFF.

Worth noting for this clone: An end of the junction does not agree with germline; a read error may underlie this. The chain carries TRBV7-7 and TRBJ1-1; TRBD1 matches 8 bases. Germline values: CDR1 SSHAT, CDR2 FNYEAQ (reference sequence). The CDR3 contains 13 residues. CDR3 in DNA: TGTGCTAGCAGCTTGACAGGGGACACTGAAGCTTTCTTT. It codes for CASSLTGDTEAFF.

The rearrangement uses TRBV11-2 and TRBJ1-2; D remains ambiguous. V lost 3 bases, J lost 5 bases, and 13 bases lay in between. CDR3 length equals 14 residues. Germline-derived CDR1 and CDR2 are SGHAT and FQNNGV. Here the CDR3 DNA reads TGTGCCAGCAGCTTGTTGACCTCAGGTTATGGCTACACCTTC. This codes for CASSLLTSGYGYTF.

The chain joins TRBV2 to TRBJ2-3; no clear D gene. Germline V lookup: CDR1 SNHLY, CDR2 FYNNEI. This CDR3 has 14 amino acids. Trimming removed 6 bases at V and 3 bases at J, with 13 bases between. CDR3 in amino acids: CASSGRGGTDTQYF. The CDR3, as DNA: TGTGCCAGCAGCGGCCGCGGTGGGACAGATACGCAGTATTTT. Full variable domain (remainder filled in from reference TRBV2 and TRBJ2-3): EPEVTQTPSHQVTQMGQEVILRCVPISNHLYFYWYRQILGQKVEFLVSFYNNEISEKSEIFDDQFSVERPDGSNFTLKIRSTKLEDSAMYFCASSGRGGTDTQYFGPGTRLTVL.

Written as DNA, the CDR3 is TGTGCCAGCAGTGATTTCGGACAGGGTGACACTGAAGCTTTCTTT. Translation gives CASSDFGQGDTEAFF. The V call is TRBV2, the J call TRBJ1-1; 8 nucleotides match TRBD1. The CDR3 runs to 15 residues. Unmatched junction bases numbered 6, after V lost 3 bases and J lost 3 bases. Per the germline V gene, CDR1 is SNHLY and CDR2 is FYNNEI. The entire variable domain, with the rest obtained from reference TRBV2 and TRBJ1-1, is as follows: EPEVTQTPSHQVTQMGQEVILRCVPISNHLYFYWYRQILGQKVEFLVSFYNNEISEKSEIFDDQFSVERPDGSNFTLKIRSTKLEDSAMYFCASSDFGQGDTEAFFGQGTRLTVV.

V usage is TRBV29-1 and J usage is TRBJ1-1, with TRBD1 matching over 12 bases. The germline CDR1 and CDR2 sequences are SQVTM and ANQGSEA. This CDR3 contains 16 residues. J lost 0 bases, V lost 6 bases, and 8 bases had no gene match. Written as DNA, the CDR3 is TGCAGCGTGTACGGTGGGACAGGGGGCATGAACACTGAAGCTTTCTTT. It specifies CSVYGGTGGMNTEAFF.

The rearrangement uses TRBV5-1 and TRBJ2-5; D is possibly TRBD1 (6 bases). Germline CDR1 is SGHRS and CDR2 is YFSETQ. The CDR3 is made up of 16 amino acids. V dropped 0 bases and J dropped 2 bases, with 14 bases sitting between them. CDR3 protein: CASSLAGQGIQETQYF. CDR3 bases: TGCGCCAGCAGCTTGGCAGGCCAGGGGATACAAGAGACCCAGTACTTC.

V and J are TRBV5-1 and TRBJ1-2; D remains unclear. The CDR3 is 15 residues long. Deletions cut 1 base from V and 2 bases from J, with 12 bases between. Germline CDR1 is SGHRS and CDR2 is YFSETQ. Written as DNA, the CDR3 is TGCGCCAGCAGCTTGAGAAGCAAATCGAACTATGGCTACACCTTC. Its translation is CASSLRSKSNYGYTF.

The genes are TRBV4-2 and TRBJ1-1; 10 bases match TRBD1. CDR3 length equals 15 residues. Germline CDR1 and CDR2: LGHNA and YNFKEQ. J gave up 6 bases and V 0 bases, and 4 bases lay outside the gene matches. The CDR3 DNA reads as TGTGCCAGCAGCCAAGATGGGACAGGGGTGTCTGAAGCTTTCTTT. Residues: CASSQDGTGVSEAFF.

The CDR3 here is CASVFRSSGNTIYF. CDR3 DNA sequence: TGTGCCAGCGTCTTTCGGAGCTCTGGAAACACCATATATTTT. The chain is built from TRBV6-1 and TRBJ1-3; D remains ambiguous. The CDR3 extends over 14 amino acids. Germline V gene lookup returns CDR1 MNHNS and CDR2 SASEGT. V was trimmed by 8 bases and J by 0 bases, leaving 11 bases between them.

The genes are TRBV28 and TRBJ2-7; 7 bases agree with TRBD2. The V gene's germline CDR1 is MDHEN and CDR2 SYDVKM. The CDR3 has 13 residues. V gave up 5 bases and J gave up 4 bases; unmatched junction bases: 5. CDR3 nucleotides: TGTGCCAGCAGTCGGACGGGGGGTTACGAGCAGTACTTC. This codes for CASSRTGGYEQYF.

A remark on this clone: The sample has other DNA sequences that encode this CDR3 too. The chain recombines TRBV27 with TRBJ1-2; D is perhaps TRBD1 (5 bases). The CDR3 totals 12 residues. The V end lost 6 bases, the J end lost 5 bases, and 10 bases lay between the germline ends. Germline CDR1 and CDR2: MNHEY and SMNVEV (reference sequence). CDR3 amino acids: CASRDRDYGYTF. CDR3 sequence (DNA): TGTGCCAGCAGAGACAGAGATTATGGCTACACCTTC.

Written as DNA, the CDR3 is TGTGCCACCAGCAGAGATTACAGGCTCCCCTACGAGCAGTACTTC. Its translation is CATSRDYRLPYEQYF. The rearrangement joins TRBV15 to TRBJ2-7; weak D call: TRBD1 (5 bases). V gave up 0 bases and J gave up 2 bases, with 11 bases separating them. The CDR3 has 15 amino acids. Germline loops: CDR1 LNHNV, CDR2 YYDKDF (reference sequence).

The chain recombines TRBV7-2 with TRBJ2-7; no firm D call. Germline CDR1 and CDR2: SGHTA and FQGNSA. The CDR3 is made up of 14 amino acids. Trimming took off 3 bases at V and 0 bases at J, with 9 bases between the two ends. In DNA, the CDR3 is TGTGCCAGCAGCTTGTTGGGCAGCTCCTACGAGCAGTACTTC. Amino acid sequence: CASSLLGSSYEQYF.

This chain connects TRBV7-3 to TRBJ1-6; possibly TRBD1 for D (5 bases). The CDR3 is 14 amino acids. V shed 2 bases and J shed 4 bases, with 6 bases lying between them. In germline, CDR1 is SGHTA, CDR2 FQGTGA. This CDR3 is CASSLGGYNSPLHF. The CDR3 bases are TGTGCCAGCAGCTTAGGGGGGTATAATTCACCCCTCCACTTT.

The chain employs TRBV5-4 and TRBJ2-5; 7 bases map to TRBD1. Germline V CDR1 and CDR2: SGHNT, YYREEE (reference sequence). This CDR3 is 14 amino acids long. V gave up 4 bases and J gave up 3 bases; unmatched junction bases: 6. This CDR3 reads CASSRGQVEETQYF. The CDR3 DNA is TGTGCCAGCAGCCGAGGACAGGTCGAAGAGACCCAGTACTTC.

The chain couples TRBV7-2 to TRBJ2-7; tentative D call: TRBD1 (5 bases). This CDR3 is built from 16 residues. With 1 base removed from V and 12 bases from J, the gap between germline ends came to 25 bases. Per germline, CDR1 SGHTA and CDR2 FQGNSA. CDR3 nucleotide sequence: TGTGCCAGCAGCTTAGTCTCGCTGCGGCAGCCGATGGGGCGGTACTTC. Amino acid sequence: CASSLVSLRQPMGRYF.

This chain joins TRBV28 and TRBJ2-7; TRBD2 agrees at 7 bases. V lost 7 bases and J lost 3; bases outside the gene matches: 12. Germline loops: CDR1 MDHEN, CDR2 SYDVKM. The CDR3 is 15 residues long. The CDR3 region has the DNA TGTGCCAGCACCTTCGGGGGGAACCCTCTCTACGAGCAGTACTTC. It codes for CASTFGGNPLYEQYF.

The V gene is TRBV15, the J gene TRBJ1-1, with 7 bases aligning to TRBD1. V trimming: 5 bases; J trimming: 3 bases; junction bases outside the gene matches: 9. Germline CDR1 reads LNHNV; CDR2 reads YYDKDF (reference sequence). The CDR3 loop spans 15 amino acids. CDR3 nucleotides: TGTGCCACCAGCGGGCACAGGGGCGGGTACACTGAAGCTTTCTTT. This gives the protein CATSGHRGGYTEAFF.

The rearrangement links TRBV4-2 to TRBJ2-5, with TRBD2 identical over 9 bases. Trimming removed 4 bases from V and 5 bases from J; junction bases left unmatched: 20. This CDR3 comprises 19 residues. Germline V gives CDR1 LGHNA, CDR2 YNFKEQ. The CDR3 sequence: CASSLTLPTGGGAGETQYF. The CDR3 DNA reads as TGTGCCAGCAGCCTCACACTCCCTACTGGCGGGGGGGCCGGGGAGACCCAGTACTTC.

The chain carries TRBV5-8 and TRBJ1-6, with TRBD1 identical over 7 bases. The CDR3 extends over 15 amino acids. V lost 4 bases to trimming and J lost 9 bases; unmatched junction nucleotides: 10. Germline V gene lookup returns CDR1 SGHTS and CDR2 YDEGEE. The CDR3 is CASSPAEGAGSPLHF. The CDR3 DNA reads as TGTGCCAGCAGCCCGGCTGAGGGGGCAGGTTCACCCCTCCACTTT. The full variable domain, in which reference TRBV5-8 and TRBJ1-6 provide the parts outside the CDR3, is EAGVTQSPTHLIKTRGQQATLRCSPISGHTSVYWYQQALGLGLQFLLWYDEGEERNRGNFPPRFSGRQFPNYSSELNVNALELEDSALYLCASSPAEGAGSPLHFGNGTRLTVT.

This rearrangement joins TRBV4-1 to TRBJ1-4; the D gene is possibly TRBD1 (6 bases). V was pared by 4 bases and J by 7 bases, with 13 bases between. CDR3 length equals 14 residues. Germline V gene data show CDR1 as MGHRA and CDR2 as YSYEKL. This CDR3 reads CASSPGRGAEKLFF. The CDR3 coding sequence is TGCGCCAGCAGCCCCGGGAGGGGGGCTGAAAAACTGTTTTTT.

CDR3 nucleotides: TGTGCCAGCAGCTCCGGACTAGCGGGGTCCGAGCAGTACGTC. As protein: CASSSGLAGSEQYV. The gene calls are TRBV7-2 and TRBJ2-7; 12 positions agree with TRBD2. Unmatched junction bases numbered 4, after V lost 4 bases and J lost 6 bases. CDR3 length: 14 amino acids. CDR1 and CDR2 (germline): SGHTA, FQGNSA.

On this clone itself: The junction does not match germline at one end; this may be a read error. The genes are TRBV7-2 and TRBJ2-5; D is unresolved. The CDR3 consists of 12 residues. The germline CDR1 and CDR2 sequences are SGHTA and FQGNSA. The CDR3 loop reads CASSQNQETQYF. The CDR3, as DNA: TGTGCCAGCAGCCAGAACCAGGAGACCCAGTACTTC. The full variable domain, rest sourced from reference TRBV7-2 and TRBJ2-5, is GAGVSQSPSNKVTEKGKDVELRCDPISGHTALYWYRQSLGQGLEFLIYFQGNSAPDKSGLPSDRFSAERTGGSVSTLTIQRTQQEDSAVYLCASSQNQETQYFGPGTRLLVL.